A single sample gave rise to the 15 T cell receptor beta chains below, sequenced in a study of blood T cell repertoires in COVID-19. Assay: immunoSEQ multiplex PCR; the TCRdb copy retains only in-frame clones and omits some. The profile shows 150,000 to 200,000 clones, around 88% of them singletons. Sequencing used peripheral blood. These receptors were collected from a human donor in a cohort sampled during active COVID-19.

The V gene is TRBV28, the J gene TRBJ2-7, with D perhaps TRBD1 (5 bases). CDR1 and CDR2 (germline): MDHEN, SYDVKM. Trimming pared 3 bases from V and 6 bases from J, leaving 15 bases between. The CDR3 sequence is 14 residues long. The CDR3 spells CASSFPDSRFEQYF. As DNA, the CDR3 is TGTGCCAGCAGTTTCCCCGACAGCCGCTTCGAGCAGTACTTC. Filled out from reference TRBV28 and TRBJ2-7, the complete variable domain reads DVKVTQSSRYLVKRTGEKVFLECVQDMDHENMFWYRQDPGLGLRLIYFSYDVKMKEKGDIPEGYSVSREKKERFSLILESASTNQTSMYLCASSFPDSRFEQYFGPGTRLTVT.

The chain has TRBV5-1 and TRBJ2-5; TRBD1 matches at 7 bases. CDR3 size: 16 residues. The germline V gene has CDR1 SGHRS and CDR2 YFSETQ. Unmatched junction bases numbered 10, after V lost 1 base and J lost 4 bases. CDR3 DNA: TGCGCCAGCAGCTTGCGACAGGGAGCCCTGCGAGAGACCCAGTACTTC. Protein sequence: CASSLRQGALRETQYF.

V gene TRBV7-8 combines with J gene TRBJ2-1; the D gene is possibly TRBD2 (6 bases). V lost 4 bases and J lost 0, with 13 bases in between. The CDR3 contains 16 residues. CDR1 and CDR2 from the germline V gene are SGHVS and FQNEAQ. CDR3 coding DNA: TGTGCCAGCAGCTCCGACCGGGGGAGCTCCTACAATGAGCAGTTCTTC. Translating gives CASSSDRGSSYNEQFF. Full variable domain (missing parts from reference TRBV7-8 and TRBJ2-1): GAGVSQSPRYKVAKRGQDVALRCDPISGHVSLFWYQQALGQGPEFLTYFQNEAQLDKSGLPSDRFFAERPEGSVSTLKIQRTQQEDSAVYLCASSSDRGSSYNEQFFGPGTRLTVL.

The count of this clone is one. The chain links TRBV7-6 to TRBJ2-2; 9 bases fit TRBD2. Germline loops: CDR1 SGHVS, CDR2 FNYEAQ. V lost 2 bases to trimming and J lost 5 bases; unmatched junction nucleotides: 3. The CDR3 totals 15 residues. Here the CDR3 DNA reads TGTGCCAGCAGCTTACTAGCGGGGACAACCGGGGAGCTGTTTTTT. Its translation: CASSLLAGTTGELFF. The full variable domain, rest sourced from reference TRBV7-6 and TRBJ2-2, is GAGVSQSPRYKVTKRGQDVALRCDPISGHVSLYWYRQALGQGPEFLTYFNYEAQQDKSGLPNDRFSAERPEGSISTLTIQRTEQRDSAMYRCASSLLAGTTGELFFGEGSRLTVL.

The chain carries TRBV14 and TRBJ2-7; TRBD1 aligns across 8 bases. Germline V gene data show CDR1 as SGHDN and CDR2 as FVKESK. V lost 1 base, J lost 1 base, and 0 bases stayed unmatched. The CDR3 runs 14 residues. The CDR3 DNA reads as TGTGCCAGCAGCCAAGGACAGGGGTCCTACGAGCAGTACTTC. Translating it yields CASSQGQGSYEQYF.

The chain recombines TRBV9 with TRBJ2-7; TRBD2 matches 8 bases. J gave up 2 bases and V 0 bases, and 7 bases lay outside the gene matches. Per the germline V gene, CDR1 is SGDLS and CDR2 is YYNGEE. The CDR3 length is 16 residues. The CDR3 DNA follows: TGTGCCAGCAGCGTAGAAAGTAGCGGGGCCGCCTACGAGCAGTACTTC. Translating it yields CASSVESSGAAYEQYF. Filled out from reference TRBV9 and TRBJ2-7, the complete variable domain reads DSGVTQTPKHLITATGQRVTLRCSPRSGDLSVYWYQQSLDQGLQFLIQYYNGEERAKGNILERFSAQQFPDLHSELNLSSLELGDSALYFCASSVESSGAAYEQYFGPGTRLTVT.

V is TRBV3-1 (or the pseudogene TRBV3-2) and J is TRBJ2-5; 9 bases are a match to TRBD2. In germline, CDR1 is LGHDT, CDR2 YNNKEL (reference sequence). The CDR3 is 16 amino acids. The ends lost 0 bases at V and 1 base at J; junction bases unmatched: 3. The CDR3 region has the DNA TGTGCCAGCAGCCAAGAAGGACTAGCGCCCCAAGAGACCCAGTACTTC. This gives the protein CASSQEGLAPQETQYF.

The chain combines TRBV9 with TRBJ2-1; 8 positions agree with TRBD2. V shed 0 bases and J 15 bases; nucleotides not matched to a gene: 5. The CDR3 length is 12 residues. CDR1 is SGDLS and CDR2 is YYNGEE in the germline V gene. The CDR3 is CASSVDREGPFF. CDR3 DNA: TGTGCCAGCAGCGTAGATCGGGAGGGCCCGTTCTTC.

The genes are TRBV28 and TRBJ1-2; 7 bases map to TRBD1. CDR1 is MDHEN and CDR2 is SYDVKM in the germline V gene. This CDR3 spans 16 amino acids. V was pared by 2 bases and J by 4 bases, with 10 bases of the junction left unmatched. The CDR3 nucleotides read TGTGCCAGCAGTTTACCGCGATACAGGGGTCCCTATGGCTACACCTTC. Encoded protein: CASSLPRYRGPYGYTF.

This clone was recorded only once. The chain combines TRBV11-2 with TRBJ2-7; 7 bases fit TRBD2. This CDR3 comprises 15 residues. Germline V gives CDR1 SGHAT, CDR2 FQNNGV. Unmatched junction bases numbered 7, after V lost 5 bases and J lost 0 bases. Here the CDR3 reads CASSKSGASSYEQYF. As DNA, the CDR3 is TGTGCCAGCAGCAAGAGCGGGGCGAGCTCCTACGAGCAGTACTTC. Full variable domain (outside the CDR3, taken from reference TRBV11-2 and TRBJ2-7): EAGVAQSPRYKIIEKRQSVAFWCNPISGHATLYWYQQILGQGPKLLIQFQNNGVVDDSQLPKDRFSAERLKGVDSTLKIQPAKLEDSAVYLCASSKSGASSYEQYFGPGTRLTVT.

This rearrangement joins TRBV10-2 to TRBJ2-3; D ambiguous. The CDR3 totals 13 residues. Trimming removed 7 bases at V and 2 bases at J, with 10 bases between. Germline V gene sequence: CDR1 WSHSY, CDR2 SAAADI. The CDR3 spells CASTRLVTDTQYF. DNA of the CDR3: TGCGCCAGCACGCGCCTGGTCACAGATACGCAGTATTTT.

In this sample, this clone turned up a few times. V usage is TRBV4-2 and J usage is TRBJ2-3; 7 nucleotides align to TRBD2. Germline lookup yields CDR1 LGHNA and CDR2 YNFKEQ. The length of the CDR3 is 17 residues. J was trimmed by 6 bases and V by 0 bases; bases with no gene match: 12. The CDR3 reads CASSQDLSGELGDTQYF. The DNA of the CDR3 is TGTGCCAGCAGCCAAGATCTGAGCGGGGAACTCGGGGATACGCAGTATTTT.

CDR3 DNA sequence: TGTGCCAGCAGTTCAAGATGGGGGCGAGGCACTGAAGCTTTCTTT. Its protein product is CASSSRWGRGTEAFF. The chain has TRBV3-1 (or the pseudogene TRBV3-2) and TRBJ1-1; D may be TRBD1 (6 bases). Germline V gene lookup returns CDR1 LGHDT and CDR2 YNNKEL (reference sequence). Trimming took 6 bases from V and 4 from J, leaving 18 bases between them. CDR3 size: 15 residues.

This clone has just a few counts. V usage is TRBV28 and J usage is TRBJ1-2; 9 bases are a match to TRBD1. J was trimmed by 2 bases and V by 6 bases; bases with no gene match: 7. The CDR3 length is 15 residues. The germline CDR1 and CDR2 sequences are MDHEN and SYDVKM. As DNA, the CDR3 is TGTGCCAGCAGCCCCGGGACAGGGAAAAACTATGGCTACACCTTC. Translating gives CASSPGTGKNYGYTF.

V usage is TRBV11-2 and J usage is TRBJ2-1, with 11 bases fitting TRBD2. The CDR3 has 16 residues. V lost 3 bases to trimming and J lost 4 bases; unmatched junction nucleotides: 5. Germline CDR1 and CDR2: SGHAT and FQNNGV. The CDR3 sequence is CASSLGTSGIYNEQFF. Written as DNA, the CDR3 is TGTGCCAGCAGCTTGGGGACTAGCGGAATATACAATGAGCAGTTCTTC. Full variable domain (remainder filled in from reference TRBV11-2 and TRBJ2-1): EAGVAQSPRYKIIEKRQSVAFWCNPISGHATLYWYQQILGQGPKLLIQFQNNGVVDDSQLPKDRFSAERLKGVDSTLKIQPAKLEDSAVYLCASSLGTSGIYNEQFFGPGTRLTVL.